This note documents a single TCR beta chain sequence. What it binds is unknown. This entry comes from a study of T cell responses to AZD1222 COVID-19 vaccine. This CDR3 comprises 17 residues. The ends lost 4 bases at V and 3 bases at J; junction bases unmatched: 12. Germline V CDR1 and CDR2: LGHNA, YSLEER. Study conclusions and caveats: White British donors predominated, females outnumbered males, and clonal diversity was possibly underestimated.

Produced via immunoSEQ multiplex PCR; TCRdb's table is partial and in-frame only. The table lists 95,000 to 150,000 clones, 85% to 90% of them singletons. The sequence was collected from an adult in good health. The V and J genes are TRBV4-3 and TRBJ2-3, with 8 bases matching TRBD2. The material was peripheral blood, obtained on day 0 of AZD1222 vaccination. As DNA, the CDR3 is TGCGCCAGCAGCCCCCGAACTAGCGGAACACAGACAGATACGCAGTATTTT. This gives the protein CASSPRTSGTQTDTQYF.